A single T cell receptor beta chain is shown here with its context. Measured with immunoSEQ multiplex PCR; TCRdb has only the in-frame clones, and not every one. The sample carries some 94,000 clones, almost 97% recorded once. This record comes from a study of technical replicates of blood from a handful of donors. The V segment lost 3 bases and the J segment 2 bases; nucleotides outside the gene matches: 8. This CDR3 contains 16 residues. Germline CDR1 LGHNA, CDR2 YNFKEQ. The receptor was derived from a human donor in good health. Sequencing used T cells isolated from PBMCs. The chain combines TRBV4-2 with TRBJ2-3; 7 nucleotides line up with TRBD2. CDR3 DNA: TGTGCCAGCAGCCAGGGAGCGGGATCAAACACAGATACGCAGTATTTT. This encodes CASSQGAGSNTDTQYF.